These 5 T cell receptor beta chains share one sample of origin, sequenced in a study of blood T cell repertoires in COVID-19. Profiled with immunoSEQ multiplex PCR; TCRdb holds only in-frame clones, not every one. The sample lists around 150,000 clones, 75% to 90% occurring once. Sequenced material: PBMCs or T cells enriched from blood (not recorded which). These receptors came from a man between 65 and 80 years old who had been exposed to COVID-19.

This clone has just a few counts. V usage is TRBV28 and J usage is TRBJ1-6; D is unclear. This CDR3 is built from 15 residues. The V end was cut by 5 bases, the J end by 7 bases, with 15 bases between. Germline CDR1 MDHEN, CDR2 SYDVKM. CDR3 region: CASSGVGVVNSPLHF. CDR3 nucleotides: TGTGCCAGCAGTGGGGTCGGGGTGGTAAATTCACCCCTCCACTTT.

V and J are TRBV6-2 or TRBV6-3 and TRBJ1-1; no clear D gene. This CDR3 spans 13 amino acids. The V end lost 10 bases, the J end lost 5 bases, and 17 bases lay between the germline ends. The germline V gene encodes CDR1 MNHEY and CDR2 SVGEGT. The CDR3 DNA follows: TGTGCCACCAGCTTAGCGGGGTGGACTGAAGCTTTCTTT. It codes for CATSLAGWTEAFF.

This clone occurred once. The chain joins TRBV6-4 to TRBJ1-6; D remains ambiguous. V dropped 6 bases and J dropped 11 bases, with 20 bases sitting between them. The germline CDR1 and CDR2 sequences are MRHNA and SNTAGT. The CDR3 sequence is 15 residues long. As DNA, the CDR3 is TGTGCCAGCAGCCCGGTGGCCGACGGAGCTGCACCCCTCCACTTT. The encoded protein is CASSPVADGAAPLHF.

This chain links TRBV4-3 with TRBJ2-4; 8 nucleotides agree with TRBD2. Per the germline V gene, CDR1 is LGHNA and CDR2 is YSLEER. The V gene end was trimmed by 3 bases and the J gene end by 6 bases; junction bases not matched to a gene: 19. This CDR3 has 19 residues. CDR3 coding DNA: TGCGCCAGCAGCCAGATGGGGATAGGAAGCGGGGGCCCAGGAAACATTCAGTACTTC. Translating it yields CASSQMGIGSGGPGNIQYF.

The genes are TRBV9 and TRBJ2-3; 10 bases match TRBD1. From germline, CDR1 is SGDLS and CDR2 YYNGEE. The CDR3 is 16 residues long. The V segment lost 3 bases and the J segment 4 bases; nucleotides outside the gene matches: 8. The CDR3 DNA reads TGTGCCAGCAGCGCTGGGACAGGGGAGTCAGCAGATACGCAGTATTTT. Protein sequence: CASSAGTGESADTQYF.